This entry lists 7 T cell receptor beta chains sequenced from one sample in a study of PD-1 blockade in mismatch repair-deficient tumors. Repertoires were generated with immunoSEQ multiplex PCR, while TCRdb's copy carries only in-frame clones and drops some. The sample lists some 19,000 clones, roughly 87% seen once, with approximately 1.5% in the top ten. Source: PBMCs, taken 52 weeks after starting pembrolizumab. All receptors derive from an adult with mismatch repair-deficient cancer.

The chain has TRBV29-1 and TRBJ1-1; unclear D gene. Germline CDR1 is SQVTM and CDR2 is ANQGSEA. CDR3 length: 12 amino acids. The V end was cut by 8 bases, the J end by 0 bases, with 10 bases between. The CDR3 loop reads CSSGGLNTEAFF. DNA of the CDR3: TGCAGCTCAGGTGGGCTGAACACTGAAGCTTTCTTT.

This chain joins TRBV5-4 and TRBJ2-1; 14 bases map to TRBD2. V lost 4 bases and J lost 5; bases outside the gene matches: 8. This CDR3 spans 17 amino acids. Germline values: CDR1 SGHNT, CDR2 YYREEE (reference sequence). CDR3 sequence (DNA): TGTGCCAGCAGCCCAGGGACTAGCGGGAGTAGGCACAATGAGCAGTTCTTC. Protein sequence: CASSPGTSGSRHNEQFF.

V is TRBV6-1 and J is TRBJ2-7; D might be TRBD1 (5 bases). The V and J ends lost 6 bases and 0 bases respectively, with 12 bases between them. The germline gives CDR1 MNHNS, CDR2 SASEGT. This CDR3 contains 14 residues. CDR3 bases: TGTGCCAGCAGACAGACAGTCGACTCCTACGAGCAGTACTTC. Translation gives CASRQTVDSYEQYF.

This chain joins TRBV18 and TRBJ1-5; 8 nucleotides line up with TRBD1. Germline assignment: CDR1 KGHSH and CDR2 LQKENI. There are 16 residues in the CDR3. The ends lost 2 bases at V and 6 bases at J; junction bases unmatched: 9. In nucleotides, the CDR3 is TGTGCCAGCTCACCAAACCCAGGGGGCGCCGGTCAGCCCCAGCATTTT. As protein: CASSPNPGGAGQPQHF.

A single count supports this clone. The genes are TRBV5-1 and TRBJ2-3; maybe TRBD1 (6 bases). Trimming removed 4 bases from V and 6 bases from J, with 9 bases in between. The CDR3 runs to 12 residues. Germline loops: CDR1 SGHRS, CDR2 YFSETQ. The CDR3 sequence is CASSTGFDTQYF. CDR3 DNA sequence: TGCGCCAGCAGCACAGGGTTCGATACGCAGTATTTT.

V gene TRBV7-3 combines with J gene TRBJ2-1, with 8 bases aligning to TRBD2. CDR1 is SGHTA, CDR2 FQGTGA, per germline. V dropped 3 bases and J dropped 6; count of bases not matched to a gene: 4. The CDR3 has 14 residues. The CDR3 DNA reads as TGTGCCAGCAGCTTCACGGGAGGGCCCAATGAGCAGTTCTTC. Amino acids: CASSFTGGPNEQFF.

The chain is built from TRBV10-3 and TRBJ2-5; TRBD1 aligns across 9 bases. The J segment lost 3 bases and the V segment lost 3 bases, leaving 5 bases of the junction unmatched. CDR3 length: 15 amino acids. CDR1 is ENHRY, CDR2 SYGVKD, per germline. The CDR3 reads CAISERGQGKETQYF. The DNA for the CDR3 is TGTGCCATCAGTGAAAGGGGACAGGGAAAAGAGACCCAGTACTTC.